This TCR beta chain was retrieved from a study of T cells in Graves' hyperthyroidism and ophthalmopathy. CDR3 length: 13 residues. Per the germline V gene, CDR1 is LNHDA and CDR2 is SQIVND (reference sequence). V was clipped by 4 bases and J by 3 bases, with 9 bases between them. From RNA transcripts, TCR beta CDR3 regions were amplified. The HTBI set primed first-round TCR CDR3 RT-PCR. TCRdb reanalysed the multiplex PCR reads using MiXCR and keeps one entry per CDR3 protein. The sample shows nearly 600,000 distinct CDR3 sequences, about 14% of them seen only once. The chain couples TRBV19 to TRBJ1-1; maybe TRBD1 (5 bases). Sequenced input: blood. This receptor was taken from a young woman with Graves' hyperthyroidism that later progressed to Graves' ophthalmopathy. The CDR3 sequence is CASSREGYTEAFF. CDR3 coding DNA: TGTGCCAGTAGTAGAGAGGGGTACACTGAAGCTTTCTTT.